The T cell receptor (beta chain) described here comes from a study of blood T cells in healthy people across ages. Regarding the study as a whole: CMV infection status of these donors was not known.

For the second PCR, which ran for roughly 7 to 11 cycles, a sample-barcoded 5' primer and a J-beta primer mix were used. TCRdb fed the 5' RACE reads into MiXCR, producing one record per CDR3 protein. Among over a million distinct CDR3 sequences listed, 45% were seen once. Samples had at least 6.5 million PBMCs isolated from them. About this clonotype: Antigen specificity is unknown.

Sample: blood. The sequence derives from a woman between 55 and 75 years old in good health.

The CDR3 reads CSAIQGDGCEQYF. The CDR3 DNA reads TGCAGTGCCATTCAGGGGGACGGCTGCGAGCAGTACTTC. The chain carries TRBV20-1 and TRBJ2-4; 7 nucleotides match TRBD1. The end of the DNA fits TRBJ2-7 better, so the J call may be wrong. This CDR3 is 13 amino acids long. The germline V gene has CDR1 DFQATT and CDR2 SNEGSKA (reference sequence).